This T cell receptor (beta chain) was captured in a study of T cells in Graves' hyperthyroidism and ophthalmopathy. Exclusion of patients followed from uncontrolled infection, other autoimmune disease, pregnancy or lactation. Diagnostic decisions used clinical symptoms, serum thyroxine and TRAb, thyroid ultrasound and orbital computed tomography. Researchers amplified the TCR beta CDR3 regions from RNA transcripts. A set of HTBI primers served as the primers for a first-round RT-PCR of the TCR CDR3. Via MiXCR, TCRdb re-called the multiplex PCR reads, giving one row per CDR3 protein. The profile covers some 700,000 distinct CDR3 sequences, with approximately 15% appearing a single time and around a sixth taken by the ten largest. Trimming took 6 bases from V and 7 from J; bases not matched to a gene: 4. The CDR3 covers 13 residues. Germline values: CDR1 LGHDT, CDR2 YNNKEL (reference sequence). Study findings and constraints: A model built on 13 V-J features separated ophthalmopathy from stable hyperthyroidism.

This clonotype was detected only a few times. The antigen is not known. The sequence was obtained from a man in his fifties with Graves' hyperthyroidism. Sequenced: blood. The J gene is TRBJ1-1, the V gene TRBV3-1; TRBD1 matches 11 bases. As DNA, the CDR3 is TGTGCCAGCAGAGGACAGGGGGCATTTGAAGCTTTCTTT. This sequence encodes CASRGQGAFEAFF.